What follows are 27 T cell receptor beta chains derived from one specimen sequenced in a study of T cell changes during pregnancy in multiple sclerosis. Data came from immunoSEQ multiplex PCR; TCRdb stores just in-frame clones and leaves some out. The profile shows 100,000 to 140,000 clones, around 90% of them singletons. This material consisted of peripheral blood, taken in the third trimester of pregnancy. These receptors all stem from a female donor in good health, enrolled as a control in a pregnancy study.

The gene calls are TRBV9 and TRBJ2-3; perhaps TRBD2 as D (6 bases). The germline V and J ends were trimmed by 0 bases and 4 bases, with 15 bases remaining between them. This CDR3 region has 16 residues. CDR1 and CDR2 (germline): SGDLS, YYNGEE. CDR3 DNA sequence: TGTGCCAGCAGCGTAGGGACTACCGGGGGAGCAGATACGCAGTATTTT. This encodes CASSVGTTGGADTQYF.

This clone has just one count. This chain connects TRBV6-4 to TRBJ2-3, with unresolved D. The germline V and J ends were trimmed by 6 bases and 0 bases, with 7 bases remaining between them. The germline V gene encodes CDR1 MRHNA and CDR2 SNTAGT. The CDR3 is 13 amino acids. The CDR3 reads CASSEDSTDTQYF. As DNA, the CDR3 is TGTGCCAGCAGCGAGGATAGCACAGATACGCAGTATTTT.

V is TRBV6-4 and J is TRBJ2-2, with 9 bases matching TRBD1. Germline-derived CDR1 and CDR2 are MRHNA and SNTAGT. Trimming removed 0 bases from V and 6 bases from J; junction bases left unmatched: 2. The CDR3 is 15 amino acids. The CDR3 DNA follows: TGTGCCAGCAGTGACTCGGACAGGGGCGCCGGGGAGCTGTTTTTT. As protein: CASSDSDRGAGELFF.

This clone is a singleton in its sample. This chain uses TRBV9 with TRBJ2-1; 7 nucleotides align to TRBD1. Germline V gene sequence: CDR1 SGDLS, CDR2 YYNGEE. Trimming removed 7 bases from V and 3 bases from J; junction bases left unmatched: 10. The CDR3 is 15 residues long. The CDR3 region has the DNA TGTGCCAGCGGACCCCGGGACAGCAACTACAATGAGCAGTTCTTC. Translated: CASGPRDSNYNEQFF.

The chain recombines TRBV9 with TRBJ2-1; TRBD2 matches at 9 bases. The CDR3 runs 15 residues. Germline V gene sequence: CDR1 SGDLS, CDR2 YYNGEE. J gave up 9 bases and V 0 bases, and 7 bases lay outside the gene matches. CDR3 DNA: TGTGCCAGCAGCGTAGTCGGCGGGGGGGCCGGTGAGCAGTTCTTC. This sequence encodes CASSVVGGGAGEQFF.

The chain recombines TRBV10-3 with TRBJ1-6, with D uncertain. V dropped 0 bases and J dropped 8 bases, with 14 bases sitting between them. CDR1 is ENHRY, CDR2 SYGVKD, per germline. CDR3 length: 16 amino acids. The CDR3 DNA reads as TGTGCCATCAGTGAGTCGGGAGTCGGGGTTTATTCACCCCTCCACTTT. The encoded protein is CAISESGVGVYSPLHF.

The rearrangement joins TRBV7-2 to TRBJ1-6; TRBD1 matches at 7 bases. CDR1 is SGHTA, CDR2 FQGNSA, per germline. V lost 1 base and J lost 8; bases outside the gene matches: 2. CDR3 size: 14 residues. The CDR3 DNA is TGTGCCAGCAGCTTAGGACAGGGTCATTCACCCCTCCACTTT. Amino acid sequence: CASSLGQGHSPLHF.

The genes are TRBV7-7 and TRBJ2-5, with TRBD2 matching 16 bases. CDR1 and CDR2 (germline): SSHAT, FNYEAQ (reference sequence). The CDR3 has 18 residues. Trimming removed 5 bases from V and 2 bases from J; junction bases left unmatched: 8. This CDR3 reads CASSPKGTSGGAQETQYF. DNA for the CDR3: TGTGCCAGCAGCCCGAAGGGGACTAGCGGGGGGGCACAAGAGACCCAGTACTTC.

This clone was counted once. The chain is built from TRBV5-6 and TRBJ1-1, with D possibly TRBD1 on 6 matching bases. Germline V CDR1 and CDR2: SGHDT, YYEEEE. The CDR3 length is 14 residues. V lost 4 bases and J 4 bases, leaving 14 bases between the germline ends. CDR3 DNA: TGTGCCAGCAGCCAGGGACACGGGTTCACTGAAGCTTTCTTT. As protein: CASSQGHGFTEAFF.

The chain recombines TRBV7-2 with TRBJ2-7; 7 bases fit TRBD2. The V gene end was trimmed by 1 base and the J gene end by 5 bases; junction bases not matched to a gene: 11. The CDR3 totals 16 residues. CDR1 and CDR2 from the germline V gene are SGHTA and FQGNSA. CDR3 coding DNA: TGTGCCAGCAGCTTAGGCGGAAAGGGGAGGGCCAACGAGCAGTACTTC. This sequence encodes CASSLGGKGRANEQYF.

CDR3 region: CASSPWTGRTYEQYF. CDR3 DNA sequence: TGTGCCAGCAGTCCCTGGACAGGGAGGACCTACGAGCAGTACTTC. The gene calls are TRBV6-6 and TRBJ2-7; 8 nucleotides align to TRBD1. The CDR3 length is 15 residues. With V trimmed by 5 bases and J by 2 bases, 8 bases remained unmatched. The V gene's germline CDR1 is MNHNY and CDR2 SVGAGI (reference sequence).

The rearrangement links TRBV27 to TRBJ1-2; 7 positions match TRBD1. V lost 6 bases and J lost 8; bases outside the gene matches: 6. CDR3 length: 12 residues. Germline V gene lookup returns CDR1 MNHEY and CDR2 SMNVEV (reference sequence). The CDR3 nucleotides read TGTGCCAGCAGCCAGGGGGGTTGGGGCTACACCTTC. Translation gives CASSQGGWGYTF.

The rearrangement uses TRBV25-1 and TRBJ1-1, with TRBD1 matching 7 bases. Germline loops: CDR1 MGHDK, CDR2 SYGVNS. Unmatched junction bases numbered 7, after V lost 5 bases and J lost 10 bases. This CDR3 comprises 12 residues. CDR3 bases: TGTGCCAGCAGTCAGACAGGGTATGGAGCTTTCTTT. It yields the protein CASSQTGYGAFF.

The gene calls are TRBV13 and TRBJ1-5; D possibly corresponds to TRBD1 (6 bases). The CDR3 consists of 19 residues. Germline CDR1 PRHDT, CDR2 FYEKMQ (reference sequence). Trimming shortened V by 0 bases and J by 0 bases, and 18 bases separated the two germline ends. The CDR3 nucleotides read TGTGCCAGCAGCTTAGGCCGCTCAGGGGACGCCCTTAGCAATCAGCCCCAGCATTTT. Translating it yields CASSLGRSGDALSNQPQHF.

The CDR3 is CASSQNLAVNTEAFF. CDR3 coding DNA: TGCGCCAGCAGCCAAAATCTGGCAGTGAACACTGAAGCTTTCTTT. This chain uses TRBV4-3 with TRBJ1-1; D is ambiguous. V lost 2 bases to trimming and J lost 0 bases, with 10 bases between them. There are 15 residues in the CDR3. Germline loops: CDR1 LGHNA, CDR2 YSLEER.

The V and J genes are TRBV2 and TRBJ1-2, with D perhaps matching TRBD1 (5 bases). The CDR3 runs 12 residues. Trimming cost V 7 bases and J 7 bases, with 13 bases left between them. Germline V gene sequence: CDR1 SNHLY, CDR2 FYNNEI. The CDR3, as DNA: TGTGCCAGCATTGCCTCAGGGATTGGCTACACCTTC. This sequence encodes CASIASGIGYTF.

This chain links TRBV12-5 with TRBJ1-1; D is perhaps TRBD1 (6 bases). V dropped 2 bases and J dropped 10 bases, with 23 bases sitting between them. Germline loops: CDR1 LGHNT, CDR2 FRNRAP. This CDR3 is 16 amino acids long. The DNA of the CDR3 is TGTGCTAGTGGTTTGCCCTCTTTACAGGGTGCCGATGGAGCTTTCTTT. Encoded protein: CASGLPSLQGADGAFF.

Concerning this clone: One junction end disagrees with the germline gene, perhaps due to a read error. The genes are TRBV13 and TRBJ1-1, with a weak D call TRBD1 (5 bases). The CDR3 covers 14 residues. The V gene's germline CDR1 is PRHDT and CDR2 FYEKMQ (reference sequence). CDR3 in DNA: TGTGCCAGCAGCGTAGGACACACGAACACTGAAGCTTTCTTT. This gives the protein CASSVGHTNTEAFF.

The chain carries TRBV5-4 and TRBJ2-5, with a weak D call TRBD2 (7 bases). V lost 6 bases and J 4 bases, leaving 10 bases between the germline ends. Germline V gives CDR1 SGHNT, CDR2 YYREEE (reference sequence). The CDR3 loop spans 12 amino acids. The CDR3 region is CASTRGAETQYF. CDR3 sequence (DNA): TGTGCCAGCACCCGGGGGGCAGAGACCCAGTACTTC.

The CDR3 loop reads CASSPGQQYGYTF. As DNA, the CDR3 is TGTGCCAGCTCACCAGGGCAGCAGTATGGCTACACCTTC. This sequence joins TRBV18 and TRBJ1-2; no definite D call. Trimming pared 2 bases from V and 5 bases from J, leaving 9 bases between. Germline lookup yields CDR1 KGHSH and CDR2 LQKENI. The CDR3 spans 13 residues.

V usage is TRBV2 and J usage is TRBJ2-3; tentatively, D is TRBD1 (6 bases). Germline values: CDR1 SNHLY, CDR2 FYNNEI. This CDR3 spans 12 amino acids. The V end was cut by 5 bases, the J end by 11 bases, with 14 bases between. CDR3 nucleotides: TGTGCCAGCAGTATCCAGGGGCTGGGGCAGTATTTT. Translating it yields CASSIQGLGQYF.

The chain employs TRBV5-1 and TRBJ1-2; 10 positions match TRBD1. The germline gives CDR1 SGHRS, CDR2 YFSETQ. The V segment lost 3 bases and the J segment 4 bases; nucleotides outside the gene matches: 6. The CDR3 covers 15 residues. The CDR3 spells CASSSGQGRPYGYTF. The CDR3 nucleotides are TGCGCCAGCAGCTCGGGACAGGGGAGACCCTATGGCTACACCTTC.

The chain uses TRBV15 and TRBJ1-2; a weak D match, TRBD1 (5 bases). Trimming pared 1 base from V and 4 bases from J, leaving 16 bases between. Germline V lookup: CDR1 LNHNV, CDR2 YYDKDF (reference sequence). The CDR3 contains 16 residues. This CDR3 reads CATSRGTQDLLYGYTF. The CDR3 DNA follows: TGTGCCACCAGCAGAGGGACACAGGATCTCCTCTATGGCTACACCTTC.

The chain carries TRBV11-1 and TRBJ1-2; 9 positions match TRBD1. CDR3 size: 14 residues. Germline V gene data show CDR1 as SGHAT and CDR2 as FQDESV (reference sequence). Germline trimming cut 5 bases from V and 4 bases from J; bases unmatched to any gene: 5. The chain's CDR3 is CASSPDRGGYGYTF. CDR3 bases: TGTGCCAGCAGCCCGGACAGGGGCGGCTATGGCTACACCTTC.

The CDR3, as DNA: TGTGCCAGCAGCTGGTTTGGGACAGGAGCCTCTGGGGCCAACGTCCTGACTTTC. Its translation is CASSWFGTGASGANVLTF. V is TRBV13 and J is TRBJ2-6; 8 bases fit TRBD1. There are 18 residues in the CDR3. Germline CDR1 reads PRHDT; CDR2 reads FYEKMQ (reference sequence). The V gene end was trimmed by 4 bases and the J gene end by 0 bases; junction bases not matched to a gene: 8.

CDR3 amino acids: CASSQDGGSSYEQYF. CDR3 sequence (DNA): TGCGCCAGCAGCCAGGACGGAGGAAGCTCCTACGAGCAGTACTTC. The V call is TRBV5-1, the J call TRBJ2-7; D might be TRBD2 (5 bases). The CDR3 length is 15 residues. Trimming pared 4 bases from V and 0 bases from J, leaving 14 bases between. Germline CDR1 is SGHRS and CDR2 is YFSETQ.

The chain has TRBV19 and TRBJ1-1; 8 bases align to TRBD1. This CDR3 contains 14 residues. Germline V gene sequence: CDR1 LNHDA, CDR2 SQIVND (reference sequence). The V and J ends lost 6 bases and 5 bases, in that order; junction bases with no gene match: 8. The CDR3 here is CASSRGQGGTEAFF. The DNA of the CDR3 is TGTGCCAGTAGCCGCGGACAGGGTGGAACTGAAGCTTTCTTT. The full variable domain, rest sourced from reference TRBV19 and TRBJ1-1, is DGGITQSPKYLFRKEGQNVTLSCEQNLNHDAMYWYRQDPGQGLRLIYYSQIVNDFQKGDIAEGYSVSREKKESFPLTVTSAQKNPTAFYLCASSRGQGGTEAFFGQGTRLTVV.